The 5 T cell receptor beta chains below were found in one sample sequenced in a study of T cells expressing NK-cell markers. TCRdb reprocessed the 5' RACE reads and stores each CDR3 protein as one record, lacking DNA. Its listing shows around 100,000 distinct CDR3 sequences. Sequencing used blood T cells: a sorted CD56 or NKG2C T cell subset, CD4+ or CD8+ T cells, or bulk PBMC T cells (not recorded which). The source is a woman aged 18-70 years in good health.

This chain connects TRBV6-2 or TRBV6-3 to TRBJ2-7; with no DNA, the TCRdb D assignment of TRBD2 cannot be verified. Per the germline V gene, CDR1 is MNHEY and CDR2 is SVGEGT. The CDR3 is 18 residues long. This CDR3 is CASTPSSSGRGIVDEQYF.

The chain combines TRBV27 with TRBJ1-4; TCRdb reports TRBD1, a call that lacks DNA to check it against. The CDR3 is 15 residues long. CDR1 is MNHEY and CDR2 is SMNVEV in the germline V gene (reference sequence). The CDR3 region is CASSPSIGGWEKLFF.

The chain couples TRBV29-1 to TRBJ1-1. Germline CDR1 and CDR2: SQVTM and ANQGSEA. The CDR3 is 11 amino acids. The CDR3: CSVEVDTEAFF.

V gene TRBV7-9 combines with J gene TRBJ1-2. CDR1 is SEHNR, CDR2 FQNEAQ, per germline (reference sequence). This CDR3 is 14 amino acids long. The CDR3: CASSPRTATYGYTF.

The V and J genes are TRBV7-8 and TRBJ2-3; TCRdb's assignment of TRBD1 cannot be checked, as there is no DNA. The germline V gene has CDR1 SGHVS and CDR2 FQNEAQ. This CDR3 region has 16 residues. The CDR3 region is CASSLGRLGATDTQYF. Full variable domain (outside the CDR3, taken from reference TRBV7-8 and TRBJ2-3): GAGVSQSPRYKVAKRGQDVALRCDPISGHVSLFWYQQALGQGPEFLTYFQNEAQLDKSGLPSDRFFAERPEGSVSTLKIQRTQQEDSAVYLCASSLGRLGATDTQYFGPGTRLTVL.